This T cell receptor (beta chain) was captured in a study of cytomegalovirus exposure and HLA in healthy donors. The study's findings and limits: Only CMV serostatus was available as immune exposure information. In a later analysis, a genetic analysis reported fewer productive-TCR N-insertions in an Asian-associated ancestry cluster than the cohort average.

The CDR3 contains 15 residues. Germline CDR1 reads LGHNT; CDR2 reads FRNRAP. V trimming: 9 bases; J trimming: 6 bases; junction bases outside the gene matches: 13. This clone was detected a few times. Its specificity is not known. The PCR contained 60 Vbeta and 13 Jbeta primers. The protocol was immunoSEQ multiplex PCR, while the TCRdb copy is restricted to in-frame clones and leaves out a portion. The data contain approximately 72,000 clones, 65% to 70% of them singletons. The chain links TRBV12-5 to TRBJ2-3; 9 nucleotides match TRBD2. The sequenced sample was PBMCs. This sequence originates from a man aged 35 to 55 in good health and CMV-seropositive. As DNA, the CDR3 is TGTGCTAGCCAGACTAGCGGTGCCCCCCTTGATACGCAGTATTTT. Protein product: CASQTSGAPLDTQYF.